This TCR beta chain is from a study of T cell clones after liver transplantation. About the research overall: Timepoints were pre-transplant, pre-withdrawal, and after withdrawal was completed or failed.

Thawed unstimulated PBMCs were FACS-sorted by CD3, CD4 and CD8 into two populations. Libraries were prepared by immunoSEQ multiplex PCR; TCRdb keeps only in-frame clonotypes and omits some of them. The sample contains about 74,000 clones, 75% to 85% of which appear only once. Germline CDR1 SGHRS, CDR2 YFSETQ. The CDR3 contains 13 residues. Losses at the gene ends were 4 bases for V and 5 bases for J; bases not matched to a gene: 3. The receptor's source is a human donor who received a liver transplant. The source material was CD4+ T cells from blood, sampled before liver transplant. The chain uses TRBV5-1 and TRBJ2-7, with 10 bases that match TRBD1. The CDR3 nucleotides read TGCGCCAGCAGCGTGACAGGGGGCCACGAGCAGTACTTC. It yields the protein CASSVTGGHEQYF.